This T cell receptor beta chain was captured in a study of CD8+ T cells in alopecia areata. The overall study: Female roughly 7-11-week-old C3H/HeJ recipients received skin from 6-12-month-old C3H/HeJ graft donors with spontaneous alopecia.

The trim removed 9 bases at V and 3 bases at J, leaving 3 bases unmatched. This CDR3 spans 12 amino acids. The germline V gene encodes CDR1 NNHDY and CDR2 SYVADS. RNA extraction was followed by reverse transcription into cDNA, which acted as the sequencing template. Method: immunoSEQ multiplex PCR; TCRdb's copy keeps in-frame clones and lacks some. Recorded here are some 110,000 clones, none singletons. The sample holds many counts of this clone. TCRdb gives a protein that differs at residue 9 from what the DNA encodes, so the protein here is translated from the DNA. The listed genes are named as in mouse. The read terminates 3 residues ahead of where the CDR3 ends, so the germline J gene completes it.

This receptor was obtained from a C3H/HeJ mouse with alopecia areata. As its MHC haplotype, the strain has H2-k. V and J are TRBV13-3 and TRBJ1-3; 7 bases line up with TRBD1. The sequenced sample was lesional skin. CDR3 bases read: TGTGCCACCGGGACAGTTGGAAATACG. This gives the protein CATGTVGNT. The full CDR3 protein reads CATGTVGNTLYF.